This entry is about one TCR beta chain. Antigen: not known. The sample belongs to a study of blood T cells in healthy people across ages. Broader study findings: CMV status of donors was not determined, possibly confounding expanded clonotype changes. A roughly linear fall in TCR beta diversity per million T cells was seen with increasing age. A greater number of naive CD4+ cells and higher diversity distinguished long-lived donors from aged donors.

Healthy Caucasian individuals from Russia aged about 6 to 95 served as donors. With V trimmed by 7 bases and J by 6 bases, 7 bases remained unmatched. The CDR3 totals 15 residues. CDR1 LNHDA and CDR2 SQIVND come from the germline V gene (reference sequence). The second PCR ran about 6 to 12 cycles with a sample-barcoded 5' primer and J-beta primers. Via MiXCR, TCRdb re-called the 5' RACE reads, giving one row per CDR3 protein. The sample holds roughly 1.6 million distinct CDR3 sequences, about 31% seen once. The rearrangement links TRBV19 to TRBJ1-4; 11 positions agree with TRBD1. This TCR came from a woman aged 25 to 39 in good health. The sample taken for sequencing was blood. The CDR3, as DNA: TGTGCCAGTAACGAACCGGGACAGGGGGATGAAAAACTGTTTTTT. This encodes CASNEPGQGDEKLFF. Supplemented by reference TRBV19 and TRBJ1-4, the full variable domain reads DGGITQSPKYLFRKEGQNVTLSCEQNLNHDAMYWYRQDPGQGLRLIYYSQIVNDFQKGDIAEGYSVSREKKESFPLTVTSAQKNPTAFYLCASNEPGQGDEKLFFGSGTQLSVL.